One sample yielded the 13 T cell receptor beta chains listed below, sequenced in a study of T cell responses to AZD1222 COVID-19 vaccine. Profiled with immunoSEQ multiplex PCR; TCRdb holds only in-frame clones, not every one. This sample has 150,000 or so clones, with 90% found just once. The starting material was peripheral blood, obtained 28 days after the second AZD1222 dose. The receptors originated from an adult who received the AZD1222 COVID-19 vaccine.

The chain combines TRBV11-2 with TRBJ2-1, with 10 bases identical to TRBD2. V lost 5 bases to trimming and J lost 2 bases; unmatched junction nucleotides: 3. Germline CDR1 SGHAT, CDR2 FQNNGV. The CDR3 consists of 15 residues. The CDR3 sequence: CASSEGLATYNEQFF. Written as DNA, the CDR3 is TGTGCCAGCAGCGAGGGACTAGCGACCTACAATGAGCAGTTCTTC.

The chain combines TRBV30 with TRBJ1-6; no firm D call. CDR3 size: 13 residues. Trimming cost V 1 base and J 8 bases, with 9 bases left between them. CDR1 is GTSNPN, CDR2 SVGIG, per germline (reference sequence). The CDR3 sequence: CAWSGQTDSPLHF. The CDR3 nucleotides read TGTGCCTGGAGTGGGCAGACTGATTCACCCCTCCACTTT.

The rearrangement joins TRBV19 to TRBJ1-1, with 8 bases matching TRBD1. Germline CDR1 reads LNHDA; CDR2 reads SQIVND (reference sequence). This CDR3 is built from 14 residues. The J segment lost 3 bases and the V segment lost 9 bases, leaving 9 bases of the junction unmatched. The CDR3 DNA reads TGTGCCAGCAGTCGTACAGGGGGTGACACTGAAGCTTTCTTT. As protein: CASSRTGGDTEAFF.

Here the CDR3 DNA reads TGTGCCAGCAGTGACAGGGGTTTAACTAATGAAAAACTGTTTTTT. Its translation: CASSDRGLTNEKLFF. The chain joins TRBV6-1 to TRBJ1-4; possible D gene TRBD1, 6 bases. The CDR3 extends over 15 amino acids. Trimming removed 3 bases from V and 1 base from J, with 9 bases in between. Germline assignment: CDR1 MNHNS and CDR2 SASEGT.

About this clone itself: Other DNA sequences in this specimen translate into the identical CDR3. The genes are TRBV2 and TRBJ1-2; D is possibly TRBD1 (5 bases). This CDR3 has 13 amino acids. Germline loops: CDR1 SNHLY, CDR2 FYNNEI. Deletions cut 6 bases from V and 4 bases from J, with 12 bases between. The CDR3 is CASRGDGIYGYTF. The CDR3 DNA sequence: TGTGCCAGCAGAGGGGACGGAATCTATGGCTACACCTTC.

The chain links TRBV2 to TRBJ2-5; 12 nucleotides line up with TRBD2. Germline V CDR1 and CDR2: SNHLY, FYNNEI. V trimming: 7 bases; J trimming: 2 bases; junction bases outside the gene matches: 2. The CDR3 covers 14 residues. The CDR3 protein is CASTGLAGQETQYF. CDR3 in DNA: TGTGCCAGCACCGGACTAGCGGGGCAAGAGACCCAGTACTTC.

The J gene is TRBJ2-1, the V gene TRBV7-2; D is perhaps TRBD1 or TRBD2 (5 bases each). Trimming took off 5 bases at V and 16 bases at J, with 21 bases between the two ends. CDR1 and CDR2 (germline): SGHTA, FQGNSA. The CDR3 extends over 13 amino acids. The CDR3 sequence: CASSQIKGENHFF. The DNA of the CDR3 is TGTGCCAGCAGCCAGATTAAAGGGGAGAATCACTTCTTC. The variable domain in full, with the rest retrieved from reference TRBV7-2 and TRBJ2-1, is GAGVSQSPSNKVTEKGKDVELRCDPISGHTALYWYRQSLGQGLEFLIYFQGNSAPDKSGLPSDRFSAERTGGSVSTLTIQRTQQEDSAVYLCASSQIKGENHFFGPGTRLTVL.

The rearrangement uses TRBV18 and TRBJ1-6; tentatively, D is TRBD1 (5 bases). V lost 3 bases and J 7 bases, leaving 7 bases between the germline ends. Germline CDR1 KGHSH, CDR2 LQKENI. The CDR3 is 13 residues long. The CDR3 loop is CASSPGANSPLHF. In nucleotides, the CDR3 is TGTGCCAGCTCACCCGGGGCCAATTCACCCCTCCACTTT. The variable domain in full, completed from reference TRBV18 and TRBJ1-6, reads NAGVMQNPRHLVRRRGQEARLRCSPMKGHSHVYWYRQLPEEGLKFMVYLQKENIIDESGMPKERFSAEFPKEGPSILRIQQVVRGDSAAYFCASSPGANSPLHFGNGTRLTVT.

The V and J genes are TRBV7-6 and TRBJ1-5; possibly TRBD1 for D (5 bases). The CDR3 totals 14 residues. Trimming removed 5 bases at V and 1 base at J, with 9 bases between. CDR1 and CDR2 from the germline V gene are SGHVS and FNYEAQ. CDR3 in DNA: TGTGCCAGCAGCCGGGGGGAGAGCAATCAGCCCCAGCATTTT. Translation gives CASSRGESNQPQHF. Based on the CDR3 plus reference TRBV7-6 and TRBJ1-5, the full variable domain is GAGVSQSPRYKVTKRGQDVALRCDPISGHVSLYWYRQALGQGPEFLTYFNYEAQQDKSGLPNDRFSAERPEGSISTLTIQRTEQRDSAMYRCASSRGESNQPQHFGDGTRLSIL.

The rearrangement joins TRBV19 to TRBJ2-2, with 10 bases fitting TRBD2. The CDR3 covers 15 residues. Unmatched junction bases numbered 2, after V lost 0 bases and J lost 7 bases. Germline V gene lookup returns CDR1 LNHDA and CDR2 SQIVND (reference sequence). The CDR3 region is CASSIDGTSVGELFF. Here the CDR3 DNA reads TGTGCCAGTAGTATAGACGGGACTAGCGTCGGGGAGCTGTTTTTT. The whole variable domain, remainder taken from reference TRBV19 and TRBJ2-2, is DGGITQSPKYLFRKEGQNVTLSCEQNLNHDAMYWYRQDPGQGLRLIYYSQIVNDFQKGDIAEGYSVSREKKESFPLTVTSAQKNPTAFYLCASSIDGTSVGELFFGEGSRLTVL.

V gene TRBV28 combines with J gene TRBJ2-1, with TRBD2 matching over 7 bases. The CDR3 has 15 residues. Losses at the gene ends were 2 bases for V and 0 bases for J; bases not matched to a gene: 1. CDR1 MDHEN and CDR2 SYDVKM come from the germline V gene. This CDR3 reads CASSLSGASYNEQFF. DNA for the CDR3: TGTGCCAGCAGTTTAAGCGGGGCCTCCTACAATGAGCAGTTCTTC.

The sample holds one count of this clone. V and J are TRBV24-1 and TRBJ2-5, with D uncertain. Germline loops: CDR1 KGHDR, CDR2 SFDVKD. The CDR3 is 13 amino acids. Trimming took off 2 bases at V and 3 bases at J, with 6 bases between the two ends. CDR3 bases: TGTGCCACCAGTGATTCGCCAGAAGAGACCCAGTACTTC. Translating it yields CATSDSPEETQYF.

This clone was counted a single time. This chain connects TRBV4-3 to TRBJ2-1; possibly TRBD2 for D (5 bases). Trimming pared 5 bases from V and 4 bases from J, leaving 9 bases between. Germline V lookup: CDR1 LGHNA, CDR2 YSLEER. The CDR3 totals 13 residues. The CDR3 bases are TGCGCCAGCAGCGAAGGACTGTACAATGAGCAGTTCTTC. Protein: CASSEGLYNEQFF.